These 21 T cell receptor beta chains came from one sample sequenced in a study of cytomegalovirus exposure and HLA in healthy donors. PCR used 60 Vbeta primers and 13 Jbeta primers. Profiling relied on immunoSEQ multiplex PCR, and the TCRdb table lists in-frame clones only, not all of them. The listing records around 84,000 clones. The source material was PBMCs. These receptors all come from a man aged 25-45 years in good health and CMV-seronegative.

The rearrangement joins TRBV5-6 to TRBJ1-6; 7 bases map to TRBD1. Germline V gene sequence: CDR1 SGHDT, CDR2 YYEEEE. There are 14 residues in the CDR3. Unmatched junction bases numbered 6, after V lost 2 bases and J lost 10 bases. The CDR3 region has the DNA TGTGCCAGCAGCTTTGCTACAGGGGACTCACCCCTCCACTTT. The encoded protein is CASSFATGDSPLHF.

The J gene is TRBJ1-2, the V gene TRBV28; D is ambiguous. Between the trimmed V and J ends, which lost 2 bases and 7 bases, there was a span of 11 bases. Germline V gene lookup returns CDR1 MDHEN and CDR2 SYDVKM. The CDR3 loop spans 13 amino acids. The CDR3: CASSLRLGPGYTF. CDR3 nucleotide sequence: TGTGCCAGCAGTTTAAGGCTGGGCCCTGGCTACACCTTC.

The chain couples TRBV9 to TRBJ1-2, with D unclear. CDR1 SGDLS and CDR2 YYNGEE come from the germline V gene. Trimming took off 1 base at V and 1 base at J, with 5 bases between the two ends. The CDR3 consists of 13 residues. This CDR3 reads CASSVTDNYGYTF. The CDR3 DNA reads as TGTGCCAGCAGCGTAACAGATAACTATGGCTACACCTTC.

The J gene is TRBJ2-7, the V gene TRBV1; TRBD2, the table's D call, was not compared with the DNA. TRBV1 is reported as a pseudogene. This CDR3 has 15 residues. The CDR3 bases are TGCACCAGCAGCCAAAAAAGGGAGGAGGGCTACGAGCAGTACTTC. Its translation: CTSSQKREEGYEQYF.

The rearrangement joins TRBV27 to TRBJ1-1; no firm D call. V dropped 0 bases and J dropped 6 bases, with 8 bases sitting between them. CDR1 and CDR2 from the germline V gene are MNHEY and SMNVEV (reference sequence). This CDR3 has 13 residues. This CDR3 is CASSLSPSSEAFF. The CDR3 bases are TGTGCCAGCAGTTTATCGCCGAGTTCTGAAGCTTTCTTT.

CDR3 coding DNA: TGTGCCAGCAGCTCCGCGTGGACTAGCGGGAGCTCCTACAATGAGCAGTTCTTC. Translated: CASSSAWTSGSSYNEQFF. The V call is TRBV13, the J call TRBJ2-1; 13 positions match TRBD2. CDR1 and CDR2 (germline): PRHDT, FYEKMQ (reference sequence). This CDR3 is built from 18 residues. V dropped 4 bases and J dropped 0; count of bases not matched to a gene: 6.

The rearrangement uses TRBV25-1 and TRBJ2-3, with 13 positions matching TRBD2. Germline trimming cut 4 bases from V and 2 bases from J; bases unmatched to any gene: 6. The V gene's germline CDR1 is MGHDK and CDR2 SYGVNS. The CDR3 runs to 17 residues. CDR3 coding DNA: TGTGCCAGCAGTGGGCAGGGACTAGCGGGAACCACAGATACGCAGTATTTT. Amino acids: CASSGQGLAGTTDTQYF.

The chain uses TRBV7-3 and TRBJ2-3; D might be TRBD1 (5 bases). With 4 bases removed from V and 4 bases from J, the gap between germline ends came to 9 bases. The CDR3 totals 13 residues. Germline V CDR1 and CDR2: SGHTA, FQGTGA. The CDR3 coding sequence is TGTGCCAGCAGCTCCCAACAGGCAGATACGCAGTATTTT. Translation: CASSSQQADTQYF.

This chain uses TRBV27 with TRBJ2-3, with TRBD2 identical over 9 bases. The CDR3 is 16 residues long. With 3 bases clipped from V and 5 bases from J, the junction kept 9 bases outside the gene matches. From germline, CDR1 is MNHEY and CDR2 SMNVEV (reference sequence). For the CDR3, the DNA is TGTGCCAGCAGTTTGATCCCGGGACTAGCCAAAGATACGCAGTATTTT. Amino acid sequence: CASSLIPGLAKDTQYF.

The rearrangement joins TRBV5-1 to TRBJ2-7; 12 bases fit TRBD2. J lost 2 bases, V lost 0 bases, and 9 bases had no gene match. CDR3 length: 18 residues. Germline CDR1 SGHRS, CDR2 YFSETQ. CDR3 sequence: CASSLVASGRAGPYEQYF. The CDR3 DNA follows: TGCGCCAGCAGCTTGGTGGCTAGCGGGAGGGCCGGGCCCTACGAGCAGTACTTC.

The chain uses TRBV4-1 and TRBJ2-1; 9 nucleotides match TRBD1. Germline lookup yields CDR1 MGHRA and CDR2 YSYEKL. This CDR3 spans 15 amino acids. V trimming: 4 bases; J trimming: 3 bases; junction bases outside the gene matches: 4. The CDR3 bases are TGCGCCAGCAGCCGTACAGGGGGCCTCTACAATGAGCAGTTCTTC. Translating it yields CASSRTGGLYNEQFF.

The gene calls are TRBV19 and TRBJ2-1, with D perhaps TRBD2 (6 bases). Germline V gives CDR1 LNHDA, CDR2 SQIVND (reference sequence). The CDR3 contains 14 residues. Trimming stripped 3 bases from V and 3 bases from J, with 9 bases between. CDR3 nucleotides: TGTGCCAGTAGTATGAGCGGGCGCTACAATGAGCAGTTCTTC. It specifies CASSMSGRYNEQFF.

Of note for this clone: The same CDR3 arises from other DNA sequences in this sample as well. The chain recombines TRBV5-1 with TRBJ1-2; D is unresolved. Between the trimmed V and J ends, which lost 0 bases and 7 bases, there was a span of 7 bases. CDR3 length equals 12 residues. Germline CDR1 and CDR2: SGHRS and YFSETQ. For the CDR3, the DNA is TGCGCCAGCAGCTTGGGGGAGAGTGGCTACACCTTC. Protein: CASSLGESGYTF.

The chain uses TRBV28 and TRBJ1-5; D gene uncertain. Per the germline V gene, CDR1 is MDHEN and CDR2 is SYDVKM. The CDR3 is 16 residues long. Trimming shortened V by 7 bases and J by 0 bases, and 16 bases separated the two germline ends. In nucleotides, the CDR3 is TGTGCCAGCATCCTCTCGGGATCAGTTAGCAATCAGCCCCAGCATTTT. Amino acid sequence: CASILSGSVSNQPQHF.

CDR3 DNA: TGTGCCTCTCACCTGGGACAGACCAACTATGGCTACACCTTC. This codes for CASHLGQTNYGYTF. The chain joins TRBV10-3 to TRBJ1-2; 7 bases match TRBD1. Germline V lookup: CDR1 ENHRY, CDR2 SYGVKD. The CDR3 consists of 14 residues. V shed 11 bases and J 2 bases; nucleotides not matched to a gene: 11.

The chain combines TRBV5-1 with TRBJ2-1; D gene unclear. Trimming removed 0 bases from V and 10 bases from J, with 8 bases in between. This CDR3 contains 12 residues. CDR1 and CDR2 from the germline V gene are SGHRS and YFSETQ. CDR3: CASSLGGGEQFF. In nucleotides, the CDR3 is TGCGCCAGCAGCTTGGGAGGCGGCGAGCAGTTCTTC.

This chain links TRBV2 with TRBJ2-2; 8 bases map to TRBD1. Per germline, CDR1 SNHLY and CDR2 FYNNEI. The CDR3 loop spans 15 amino acids. The CDR3 is CAGWGLGDRTGELFF. CDR3 sequence (DNA): TGTGCAGGCTGGGGACTTGGGGACAGGACCGGGGAGCTGTTTTTT.

The DNA for the CDR3 is TGTGCCAGCAGCTTGAGCGGGGGCCGTTACAATGAGCAGTTCTTC. Its translation: CASSLSGGRYNEQFF. The gene calls are TRBV7-2 and TRBJ2-1, with TRBD2 matching over 8 bases. The V gene end was trimmed by 3 bases and the J gene end by 4 bases; junction bases not matched to a gene: 5. Germline CDR1 SGHTA, CDR2 FQGNSA. There are 15 residues in the CDR3. The full variable domain, with the rest looked up from reference TRBV7-2 and TRBJ2-1, is GAGVSQSPSNKVTEKGKDVELRCDPISGHTALYWYRQSLGQGLEFLIYFQGNSAPDKSGLPSDRFSAERTGGSVSTLTIQRTQQEDSAVYLCASSLSGGRYNEQFFGPGTRLTVL.

The rearrangement joins TRBV19 to TRBJ2-5; 11 nucleotides agree with TRBD1. The J segment lost 5 bases and the V segment lost 5 bases, leaving 7 bases of the junction unmatched. Germline loops: CDR1 LNHDA, CDR2 SQIVND (reference sequence). The CDR3 is 15 residues long. Here the CDR3 DNA reads TGTGCCAGTAGTCGATCCGGGACAGGGGGGGAGACCCAGTACTTC. It specifies CASSRSGTGGETQYF. Full variable domain (outside the CDR3, taken from reference TRBV19 and TRBJ2-5): DGGITQSPKYLFRKEGQNVTLSCEQNLNHDAMYWYRQDPGQGLRLIYYSQIVNDFQKGDIAEGYSVSREKKESFPLTVTSAQKNPTAFYLCASSRSGTGGETQYFGPGTRLLVL.

CDR3 bases: TGCAGCGTTGTATTTCTAGCGGGAGGAGAATGGGAGCAGTACTTC. Its translation is CSVVFLAGGEWEQYF. The rearrangement uses TRBV29-1 and TRBJ2-7; 11 nucleotides match TRBD2. CDR3 length equals 15 residues. J lost 7 bases, V lost 4 bases, and 12 bases had no gene match. Germline loops: CDR1 SQVTM, CDR2 ANQGSEA.

The chain recombines TRBV5-6 with TRBJ2-7; 7 bases are shared with TRBD1. This CDR3 is built from 13 residues. CDR1 is SGHDT, CDR2 YYEEEE, per germline. The V and J ends lost 4 bases and 3 bases, in that order; junction bases with no gene match: 4. The CDR3 loop is CASSQDRYYEQYF. CDR3 bases: TGTGCCAGCAGCCAGGACAGGTACTACGAGCAGTACTTC.